One TCR beta chain is described in this entry. This entry is derived from a study of blood T cell repertoires in COVID-19. Assay: immunoSEQ multiplex PCR; the TCRdb copy retains only in-frame clones and omits some. The table includes approximately 110,000 clones, roughly 80% detected once. This CDR3 region has 14 residues. From germline, CDR1 is SGHRS and CDR2 YFSETQ. J lost 5 bases, V lost 0 bases, and 5 bases had no gene match. The chain couples TRBV5-1 to TRBJ2-7, with 7 bases aligning to TRBD2. The sample consisted of peripheral blood. The clonotype was recovered from an elderly woman with acute or convalescent COVID-19. The CDR3 nucleotides are TGCGCCAGCAGCTTGGGGCGGGAGAGCAACGAGCAGTACTTC. Translating gives CASSLGRESNEQYF.